The 15 T cell receptor beta chains below all came from one sample that was sequenced in a study of type 1 and type 2 diabetes patients listed by TCRdb under 2016. The sequencer was an Illumina MiSeq. TCRbeta CDR3 amplification used genomic DNA from the sorted T cell subsets as template. The TCRbeta CDR3 region was amplified by multiplex PCR using 30 forward and 13 reverse primers. TCRdb reprocessing: public reads trimmed at Q25 with fastp, clones called with MiXCR, in-frame beta chains kept. Merged by CDR3 protein, the rows form single entries marked with the most common genes and DNA. The sample table lists fewer than 350,000 distinct CDR3 sequences, around 50% of them with a count of one. The ten largest make up roughly 13% of the sample. Material: peripheral blood mononuclear cells (PBMCs). The receptors stem from a man between 18 and 29 years old with type 2 diabetes.

This sequence joins TRBV14 and TRBJ1-2, with TRBD1 matching 10 bases. There are 17 residues in the CDR3. Germline V lookup: CDR1 SGHDN, CDR2 FVKESK. Losses at the gene ends were 4 bases for V and 7 bases for J; bases not matched to a gene: 15. The CDR3 here is CASSPGDRGQSIGGYTF. CDR3 nucleotides: TGTGCCAGCAGCCCAGGGGACAGGGGACAGAGTATTGGTGGCTACACCTTC.

This clonotype occurred once. The J gene is TRBJ2-5, the V gene TRBV14; maybe TRBD2 (7 bases). Matching the DNA end better, TRBJ2-1 makes the J call doubtful. CDR1 is SGHDN, CDR2 FVKESK, per germline. The CDR3 sequence is 16 residues long. The CDR3 bases are TGTGCCAGCAGCCACCTAACAGGGTCGGGGGGCAATGAGCAGTTCTTC. Translating it yields CASSHLTGSGGNEQFF.

The V call is TRBV5-4, the J call TRBJ2-2, with unresolved D. V was cut by 5 bases and J by 7 bases, with 12 bases left in between. The germline V gene has CDR1 SGHNT and CDR2 YYREEE (reference sequence). The CDR3 spans 13 residues. The CDR3 nucleotides read TGTGCCAGCAGTTCTACATGGAGCGGGGAGCTGTTTTTT. Translation: CASSSTWSGELFF.

A few counts support this clonotype. In DNA form, the CDR3 reads TGCAGTGCCCCGACAGGAGCTAACTATGGCTACACCTTC. It yields the protein CSAPTGANYGYTF. This chain connects TRBV20-1 to TRBJ1-2; tentatively, D is TRBD1 (6 bases). Trimming cost V 6 bases and J 0 bases, with 11 bases left between them. This CDR3 contains 13 residues. CDR1 DFQATT and CDR2 SNEGSKA come from the germline V gene (reference sequence).

The chain combines TRBV4-3 with TRBJ2-5; 7 bases line up with TRBD2. Per the germline V gene, CDR1 is LGHNA and CDR2 is YSLEER. The CDR3 has 14 residues. Trimming removed 1 base from V and 4 bases from J; junction bases left unmatched: 3. In nucleotides, the CDR3 is TGCGCCAGCAGCCAAGGAGTAGCGGGAGAGACCCAGTACTTC. Translating it yields CASSQGVAGETQYF.

The table lists this clonotype with a few counts. J is TRBJ1-2 and V is TRBV6-4; 7 bases match TRBD1. CDR1 and CDR2 from the germline V gene are MRHNA and SNTAGT. Unmatched junction bases numbered 7, after V lost 9 bases and J lost 0 bases. This CDR3 has 14 amino acids. The CDR3 nucleotides are TGTGCCAGACTGGGACAGTTAGCTAACTATGGCTACACCTTC. It is translated as CARLGQLANYGYTF.

A remark on this clonotype: A read error may explain this, as a much larger clone is one base away. This chain uses TRBV2 with TRBJ2-5; TRBD2 matches at 10 bases. The length of the CDR3 is 14 residues. Germline V CDR1 and CDR2: SNHLY, FYNNEI. Unmatched junction bases numbered 4, after V lost 4 bases and J lost 5 bases. The CDR3 sequence: CASSGTSGGETQYF. CDR3 nucleotide sequence: TGTGCCAGCAGTGGGACTAGCGGTGGGGAGACCCAGTACTTC.

This chain links TRBV27 with TRBJ2-1; 7 positions match TRBD2. Germline CDR1 MNHEY, CDR2 SMNVEV (reference sequence). The ends lost 3 bases at V and 10 bases at J; junction bases unmatched: 6. This CDR3 is built from 13 residues. The chain's CDR3 is CASSFPSGREQFF. CDR3 DNA sequence: TGTGCCAGCAGTTTCCCCTCCGGGAGGGAGCAGTTCTTC.

The genes are TRBV25-1 and TRBJ2-5; TRBD2 matches 7 bases. After removal of 4 bases from V and 3 bases from J, the junction contained 11 bases not matched to a gene. CDR3 length equals 16 residues. CDR1 is MGHDK, CDR2 SYGVNS, per germline. CDR3 protein: CASSAPGTKSEETQYF. Here the CDR3 DNA reads TGTGCCAGCAGTGCCCCCGGGACTAAGAGTGAAGAGACCCAGTACTTC.

The chain carries TRBV4-1 and TRBJ1-4, with unresolved D. In germline, CDR1 is MGHRA, CDR2 YSYEKL. CDR3 length: 19 amino acids. Trimming took 2 bases from V and 0 from J, leaving 19 bases between them. Here the CDR3 DNA reads TGCGCCAGCAGCCAATTCTGGTCCCGAAGCCATTCAACTAATGAAAAACTGTTTTTT. It translates to CASSQFWSRSHSTNEKLFF.

The chain is built from TRBV2 and TRBJ2-1, with a possible D match to TRBD1 (5 bases). The CDR3 contains 13 residues. V lost 11 bases and J 3 bases, leaving 14 bases between the germline ends. The germline V gene has CDR1 SNHLY and CDR2 FYNNEI. CDR3 amino acids: CAGKARVYNEQFF. The CDR3 bases are TGTGCCGGCAAGGCCAGGGTCTACAATGAGCAGTTCTTC.

The gene calls are TRBV12-3 or TRBV12-4 and TRBJ1-5; 7 nucleotides align to TRBD1. The CDR3 runs to 16 residues. Unmatched junction bases numbered 7, after V lost 3 bases and J lost 2 bases. CDR3 in amino acids: CASSFRLGQGNQPQHF. CDR3 nucleotides: TGTGCCAGCAGTTTCCGGCTCGGACAGGGCAATCAGCCCCAGCATTTT.

The V gene is TRBV9, the J gene TRBJ2-3; a weak D match, TRBD2 (6 bases). The CDR3 consists of 15 residues. From germline, CDR1 is SGDLS and CDR2 YYNGEE. Trimming stripped 4 bases from V and 2 bases from J, with 14 bases between. CDR3 DNA sequence: TGTGCCAGCAGCTATACTATAGCGGACACAGATACGCAGTATTTT. This codes for CASSYTIADTDTQYF.

This CDR3 reads CASSSGPGIQETQYF. The CDR3 DNA is TGCGCCAGCAGCTCAGGGCCAGGGATCCAAGAGACCCAGTACTTC. V and J are TRBV5-1 and TRBJ2-5; D is possibly TRBD1 (5 bases). Between the trimmed V and J ends, which lost 3 bases and 1 base, there was a span of 13 bases. CDR1 and CDR2 from the germline V gene are SGHRS and YFSETQ. This CDR3 has 15 residues.

This clonotype was seen more than once but under ten times. This sequence joins TRBV10-2 and TRBJ2-5; D is unclear. Between the trimmed V and J ends, which lost 3 bases and 4 bases, there was a span of 6 bases. The CDR3 spans 12 residues. Germline V gene lookup returns CDR1 WSHSY and CDR2 SAAADI. The DNA of the CDR3 is TGCGCCAGCAGTGATAGGCGAGAGACCCAGTACTTC. Encoded protein: CASSDRRETQYF.